Included here is one T cell receptor (beta chain) sequence, with context. Clones were sequenced by immunoSEQ multiplex PCR, and TCRdb holds only the in-frame ones, with some missing. Seen here are around 66,000 clones, more than 80% observed once, and the top ten hold roughly 10%. Per germline, CDR1 SGHRS and CDR2 YFSETQ. The CDR3 totals 14 residues. The J segment lost 5 bases and the V segment lost 6 bases, leaving 4 bases of the junction unmatched. This record belongs to a study of OX40 agonist ivuxolimab in advanced cancers. The sequencing here drew on CD4+ or CD8+ T cells sorted from blood, taken in a trial of the OX40 agonist ivuxolimab. This sequence originates from an adult with an advanced solid tumor such as melanoma, head and neck, liver or kidney cancer. The chain uses TRBV5-1 and TRBJ2-2; 10 bases match TRBD2. CDR3 DNA sequence: TGCGCCAGCATGGGACTAGCGAGAACCGGGGAGCTGTTTTTT. Its translation is CASMGLARTGELFF.